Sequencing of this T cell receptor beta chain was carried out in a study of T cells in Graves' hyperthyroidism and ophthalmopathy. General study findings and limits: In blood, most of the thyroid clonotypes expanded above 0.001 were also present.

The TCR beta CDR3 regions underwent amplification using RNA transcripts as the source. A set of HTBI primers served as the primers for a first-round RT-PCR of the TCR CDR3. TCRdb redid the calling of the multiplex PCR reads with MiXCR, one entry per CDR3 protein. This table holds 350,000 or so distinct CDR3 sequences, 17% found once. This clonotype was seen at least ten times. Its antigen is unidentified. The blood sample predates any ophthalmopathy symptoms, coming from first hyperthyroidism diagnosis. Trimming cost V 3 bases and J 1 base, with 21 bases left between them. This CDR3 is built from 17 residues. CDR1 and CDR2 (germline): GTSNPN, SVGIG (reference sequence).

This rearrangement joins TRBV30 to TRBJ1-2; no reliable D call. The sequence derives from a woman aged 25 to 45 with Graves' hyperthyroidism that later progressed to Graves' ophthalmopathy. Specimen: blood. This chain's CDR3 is CAWSRPIRELLNYGYTF. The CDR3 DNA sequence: TGTGCCTGGAGCCGCCCCATTCGTGAGCTACTTAACTATGGCTACACCTTC.